Included here is one TCR beta chain sequence, with context. It has no known antigen specificity. Per-base quality was not reported, and no clone a single base away is much larger than it. These data originate in a study of shared clonotypes between healthy human individuals (TCRdb year 2020). Regarding the complete study: A couple of women and a few men aged 18 to 49 years were included in the cohort. Between about 0.8 and 9 billion PBMCs per donor were obtained by leukapheresis. To increase sequencing depth and limit assay-specific biases, different laboratories used diverse techniques to prepare libraries and sequence TCR repertoires. For each donor, CD4 naive and CD4 memory were each given three plates, CD8 naive was given two plates, and CD8 memory was given one plate. To estimate repertoire size and how much clonotype sharing occurs between individuals, the study deeply sequenced the blood TCR repertoires of 5 or 6 healthy adults.

The junction carries 8 bases between V and J, which are trimmed by 2 bases and 6 bases respectively. The germline V gene provides CDR1 MNHEY and CDR2 SVGAGI. The CDR3 spans 12 residues, from the cysteine through the phenylalanine. The CDR3 DNA has 36 bases and is translated from base 1. Donors were healthy HIV-negative adults with no recently reported acute infections or vaccinations. Every donor was a Caucasian adult residing in Nashville, Tennessee, USA. CD8 memory samples were composed of magnetically selected CD45RO+ cells combined with CCR7-negative CD45RA+ effector memory (TemRA) cells. After blood collection by leukapheresis, PBMCs were isolated using Ficoll-Histopaque density gradient centrifugation and then cryopreserved in the vapor phase of liquid nitrogen. Purity and quantity of every magnetically sorted T cell population were checked by analytical flow cytometry. Genomic DNA was isolated from each sorted fraction and quantified by UV absorbance on a Nanodrop 2000c.

What the study reported, not specific to this receptor: Pairwise subsampling led to the expectation that sequencing depth would affect the degree of clonotype sharing among donors. Sampling was restricted to blood, and TCR repertoires in tissue are likely to differ from TCR repertoires in blood. Around 5.4% of naive CD4, roughly 3.6% of naive CD8, roughly 2.5% of memory CD4, and 0.4% of memory CD8 clonotypes were shared across several donors. Higher generation probabilities were observed for clonotypes shared by all four sorted-subset donors than for non-shared clonotypes. Even with the large sequencing depth, rarefaction of the sorted-subset datasets indicated that sequencing was incomplete. The genetic and exposure-history diversity represented was limited by the small number of donors. Larger estimated clonotype richness was generally found for naive subsets than for memory subsets.

TCR CDR3 regions were amplified from genomic DNA by multiplex PCR using the deep immunoSEQ assay. Genomic DNA extracted from each cell subset was distributed evenly over all wells of several immunoSEQ 96-well plates, and each plate served as one replicate. For sorted subsets, about 210 ng of genomic DNA, equivalent to some 33,000 T cell genomes, went into each replicate PCR. Purified libraries were quantified with a Qubit 3.0 fluorometer, sized on a Bioanalyzer 2100, and re-quantified with the KAPA Library Quantification kit. Each immunoSEQ 96-well plate was sequenced on its own single-read 150-cycle Illumina NextSeq 550 flow cell. Per the original workflow: Because the immunoSEQ output included only junctional sequences and no quality scores, the filtering could not be the same as the filtering used for full-length reads. Sequences were annotated with PyIR, a Python wrapper for IgBLAST v1.9, and V/J genes and CDR3 were assigned using IMGT germline references. Reads were removed for weak V/J assignments (E-value above 1e-6), missing CDR3, stop codons, out-of-frame junctions, or ambiguous translated residues. V3J clonotypes were defined by identical inferred V gene, J gene, and CDR3 amino acid sequence. Percentage overlap between repertoires was computed as shared unique clonotypes divided by the size of the smaller repertoire. RTK rarefaction, the Chao1 estimator, and Recon v2.1 estimates of unobserved clonotypes were used to assess repertoire richness. OLGA was used to compute generation probabilities for all TCRbeta clonotypes that the gDNA method yielded from a handful of donors. Not all clones reach the TCRdb copy of this immuneACCESS table, which keeps in-frame sequences only. Checked studies attribute under half of the gap to unresolved V genes and leave the rest unexplained. That table gives V, J and clone size, and the DNA gave D and trimming. For this sample there are roughly 300,000 clones; around 87% appear just once. The ten largest make up roughly 16% of the sample.

Sequencing was carried out using memory CD8+ T cells sorted from blood. The cell subset or site label of this sample denotes: CD45RO+ cells pooled with CCR7-negative TemRA cells. The TCR sequence derives from a man aged 18-30 years in good health. The rearranged chain carries TRBV6-5 and TRBJ2-7; perhaps TRBD1 is the D gene, with 5 bases matching. The nucleotide sequence is TGTGCCAGCAGTTACGAAAGGGGCGAGCAGTACTTC. Its translation reads: CASSYERGEQYF.